Listed here are 4 T cell receptor beta chains from one sample, sequenced in a study of blood T cell repertoires in COVID-19. Some clones are missing from TCRdb's copy, which holds only in-frame ones; the method was immunoSEQ multiplex PCR. The sample has around 100,000 clones, 80% seen once. The specimen sequenced was peripheral blood. These receptors were collected from a woman aged 70-85 years with acute or convalescent COVID-19.

This clone was observed a single time. This chain connects TRBV5-1 to TRBJ2-2; 8 bases fit TRBD1. The germline gives CDR1 SGHRS, CDR2 YFSETQ. CDR3 size: 16 residues. The junction had 4 bases not matched to a gene; V was cut back by 0 bases and J by 3 bases. The CDR3 protein is CASSLGDRIDTGELFF. CDR3 nucleotides: TGCGCCAGCAGCTTGGGGGACAGGATCGACACCGGGGAGCTGTTTTTT.

The chain recombines TRBV6-6 with TRBJ1-4; no reliable D call. Germline CDR1 and CDR2: MNHNY and SVGAGI (reference sequence). CDR3 length: 16 residues. Trimming pared 2 bases from V and 2 bases from J, leaving 12 bases between. CDR3 nucleotide sequence: TGTGCCAGCAGTTACGCGGGGTTCGTGACTAATGAAAAACTGTTTTTT. This codes for CASSYAGFVTNEKLFF.

V is TRBV9 and J is TRBJ1-2, with D unresolved. The CDR3 runs to 14 residues. Between the trimmed V and J ends, which lost 0 bases and 4 bases, there was a span of 10 bases. The germline CDR1 and CDR2 sequences are SGDLS and YYNGEE. CDR3 amino acids: CASSVALGIYGYTF. The CDR3 coding sequence is TGTGCCAGCAGCGTAGCTCTCGGGATCTATGGCTACACCTTC.

V usage is TRBV5-6 and J usage is TRBJ2-7, with 8 positions matching TRBD1. CDR3 size: 18 residues. CDR1 is SGHDT and CDR2 is YYEEEE in the germline V gene. V gave up 0 bases and J gave up 5 bases; unmatched junction bases: 16. CDR3 loop: CASSLAGGLGQGLDEQYF. The CDR3 bases are TGTGCCAGCAGCTTGGCCGGCGGGTTAGGACAGGGACTCGACGAGCAGTACTTC.